The 8 T cell receptor beta chains in this list originate from one sample, sequenced in a study of T cell clusters in autoimmune cytopenias. Each sample's input was 250 ng genomic DNA, 38,000 or so genome equivalents. One tube held mixed TRB-A and TRB-B primer pools for touch-down PCR. TCRdb reanalyzed the multiplex PCR reads, giving one entry per CDR3 protein sequence and no DNA. The table for this sample gives some 6,900 distinct CDR3 sequences. These same records also appear under a second study, on T cell repertoires in aging, cancer and after chemotherapy.

Sequencing input: peripheral blood. The receptors derive from a human donor in good health.

The CDR3 sequence: CASSSGQRETQYF. The chain links TRBV5-4 to TRBJ2-5. The germline V gene has CDR1 SGHNT and CDR2 YYREEE (reference sequence). The CDR3 consists of 13 residues.

J is TRBJ1-4 and V is TRBV6-5. In germline, CDR1 is MNHEY, CDR2 SVGAGI. The CDR3 is made up of 11 amino acids. CDR3 sequence reads: CASSGNEKLFF.

The chain joins TRBV27 to TRBJ2-1; TCRdb gives TRBD2 as the D gene, but with no DNA this cannot be confirmed. Germline lookup yields CDR1 MNHEY and CDR2 SMNVEV (reference sequence). The CDR3 runs 15 residues. CDR3 in amino acids: CASSFLGPKTNEQFF.

The chain joins TRBV19 to TRBJ1-5. There are 16 residues in the CDR3. Germline-derived CDR1 and CDR2 are LNHDA and SQIVND (reference sequence). The CDR3: CASSIGTSRVDQPQHF. Variable domain in full (rest from reference TRBV19 and TRBJ1-5): DGGITQSPKYLFRKEGQNVTLSCEQNLNHDAMYWYRQDPGQGLRLIYYSQIVNDFQKGDIAEGYSVSREKKESFPLTVTSAQKNPTAFYLCASSIGTSRVDQPQHFGDGTRLSIL.

The rearrangement links TRBV15 to TRBJ2-1; TCRdb gives TRBD1 as the D gene, but with no DNA this cannot be confirmed. This CDR3 contains 17 residues. Germline CDR1 reads LNHNV; CDR2 reads YYDKDF (reference sequence). CDR3 in amino acids: CATSRDRGRGSYNEQFF.

The genes are TRBV7-9 and TRBJ2-4; there is no DNA to check the TCRdb D call of TRBD1. Germline lookup yields CDR1 SEHNR and CDR2 FQNEAQ (reference sequence). The CDR3 contains 19 residues. CDR3 sequence: CASSLGGLPGPVSKNIQYF.

CDR3 sequence: CASSFVRLAGSRNEQFF. The gene calls are TRBV27 and TRBJ2-1; TCRdb's D gene call, TRBD2, goes unchecked for lack of DNA. Germline-derived CDR1 and CDR2 are MNHEY and SMNVEV (reference sequence). The CDR3 covers 17 residues.

V and J are TRBV19 and TRBJ2-1. The CDR3 loop spans 13 amino acids. Germline CDR1 reads LNHDA; CDR2 reads SQIVND (reference sequence). The CDR3 here is CASSIAFYNEQFF.